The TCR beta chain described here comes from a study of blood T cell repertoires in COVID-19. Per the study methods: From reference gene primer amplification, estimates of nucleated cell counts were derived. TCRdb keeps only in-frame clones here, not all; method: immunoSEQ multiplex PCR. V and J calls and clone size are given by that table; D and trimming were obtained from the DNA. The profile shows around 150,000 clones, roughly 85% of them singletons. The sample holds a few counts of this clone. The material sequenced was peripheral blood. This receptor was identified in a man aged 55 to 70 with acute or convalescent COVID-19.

The CDR3 nucleotides are TGTGCCAGCAGCTATCGACAGGGGGCCCCAAATGAAGCTTTCTTT. This sequence encodes CASSYRQGAPNEAFF. V gene TRBV7-9 combines with J gene TRBJ1-1; 10 bases match TRBD1. The germline gives CDR1 SEHNR, CDR2 FQNEAQ (reference sequence). The CDR3 length is 15 residues. V lost 4 bases, J lost 7 bases, and 9 bases stayed unmatched.